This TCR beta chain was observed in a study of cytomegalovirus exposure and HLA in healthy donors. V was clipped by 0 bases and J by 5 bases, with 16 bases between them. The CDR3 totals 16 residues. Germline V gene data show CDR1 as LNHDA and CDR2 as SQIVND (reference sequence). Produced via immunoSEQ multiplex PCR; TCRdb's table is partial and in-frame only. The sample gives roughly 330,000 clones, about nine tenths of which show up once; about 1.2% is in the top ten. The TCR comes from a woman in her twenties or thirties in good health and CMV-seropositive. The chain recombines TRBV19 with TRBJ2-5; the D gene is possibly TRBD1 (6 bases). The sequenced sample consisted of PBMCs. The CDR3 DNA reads TGTGCCAGTAGTATAGAAATGGGAACAGGGTGGGAGACCCAGTACTTC. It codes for CASSIEMGTGWETQYF.